The 19 T cell receptor beta chains presented below share a single source sample, sequenced in a study of T cells in Graves' hyperthyroidism and ophthalmopathy. The investigators amplified TCR beta CDR3 regions from RNA transcripts. HTBI primers drove first-round RT-PCR of the TCR CDR3. MiXCR, applied by TCRdb to the multiplex PCR reads, yields one record per CDR3 protein. The sample has 500,000 to 550,000 distinct CDR3 sequences; just under 20% are singletons. Specimen: blood. These receptors were taken from a man aged 35-49 years with Graves' ophthalmopathy.

This clonotype has only a few counts. The chain carries TRBV12-3 or TRBV12-4 and TRBJ2-1; D is unclear. This CDR3 region has 12 residues. Trimming took off 7 bases at V and 4 bases at J, with 8 bases between the two ends. The CDR3 DNA reads TGTGCCAGCAATGGGCAATACAATGAGCAGTTCTTC. This translates into CASNGQYNEQFF.

This chain connects TRBV10-3 to TRBJ2-7; no firm D call. V gave up 0 bases and J gave up 5 bases, with 5 bases separating them. The length of the CDR3 is 12 residues. Germline CDR1 is ENHRY and CDR2 is SYGVKD. The CDR3 loop reads CAISESKNEQYF. In DNA form, the CDR3 reads TGTGCCATCAGTGAGTCGAAGAACGAGCAGTACTTC.

Only a few counts were recorded for this clonotype. The chain has TRBV5-4 and TRBJ2-1; no reliable D call. The V and J ends lost 2 bases and 2 bases respectively, with 8 bases between them. The CDR3 runs to 14 residues. Germline V gene data show CDR1 as SGHNT and CDR2 as YYREEE (reference sequence). The CDR3 sequence: CASSFPLAYNEQFF. CDR3 coding DNA: TGTGCCAGCAGCTTCCCTCTGGCCTACAATGAGCAGTTCTTC.

The V call is TRBV7-9, the J call TRBJ1-2; 7 bases agree with TRBD1. J gave up 1 base and V 5 bases, and 7 bases lay outside the gene matches. The CDR3 spans 15 residues. CDR1 SEHNR and CDR2 FQNEAQ come from the germline V gene (reference sequence). The CDR3 protein is CASSPGTEINYGYTF. The DNA of the CDR3 is TGTGCCAGCAGCCCCGGGACAGAGATTAACTATGGCTACACCTTC.

The V gene is TRBV7-3, the J gene TRBJ2-1, with TRBD1 matching 7 bases. From germline, CDR1 is SGHTA and CDR2 FQGTGA. V lost 0 bases to trimming and J lost 3 bases; unmatched junction nucleotides: 5. This CDR3 region has 16 residues. CDR3 DNA: TGTGCCAGCAGCTTAACAGGGGGCGGCGGCTACAATGAGCAGTTCTTC. It specifies CASSLTGGGGYNEQFF. Combining the CDR3 with reference TRBV7-3 and TRBJ2-1 gives the whole variable domain GAGVSQTPSNKVTEKGKYVELRCDPISGHTALYWYRQSLGQGPEFLIYFQGTGAADDSGLPNDRFFAVRPEGSVSTLKIQRTERGDSAVYLCASSLTGGGGYNEQFFGPGTRLTVL.

This clonotype turned up a few times. This chain connects TRBV7-9 to TRBJ1-5, with no clear D. CDR3 size: 14 residues. Germline-derived CDR1 and CDR2 are SEHNR and FQNEAQ (reference sequence). V lost 3 bases and J 0 bases, leaving 6 bases between the germline ends. CDR3 bases: TGTGCCAGCAGCTTTGGGAGTAGCAATCAGCCCCAGCATTTT. Translating it yields CASSFGSSNQPQHF.

This clonotype was seen ten or more times. The genes are TRBV5-1 and TRBJ2-7; the match to TRBD1 covers 8 bases. This CDR3 spans 15 amino acids. Trimming took 4 bases from V and 3 from J; bases not matched to a gene: 9. CDR1 and CDR2 from the germline V gene are SGHRS and YFSETQ. The CDR3, as DNA: TGCGCCAGCAGCGGCGGACAGGGTGGGAGCTACGAGCAGTACTTC. It specifies CASSGGQGGSYEQYF. The full variable domain, rest sourced from reference TRBV5-1 and TRBJ2-7, is KAGVTQTPRYLIKTRGQQVTLSCSPISGHRSVSWYQQTPGQGLQFLFEYFSETQRNKGNFPGRFSGRQFSNSRSEMNVSTLELGDSALYLCASSGGQGGSYEQYFGPGTRLTVT.

This clonotype was counted ten times or more. V is TRBV3-1 and J is TRBJ1-2, with no clear D. The germline gives CDR1 LGHDT, CDR2 YNNKEL (reference sequence). This CDR3 comprises 12 residues. Trimming shortened V by 3 bases and J by 7 bases, and 9 bases separated the two germline ends. The CDR3: CASSHQARGYTF. CDR3 nucleotide sequence: TGTGCCAGCAGCCACCAGGCACGTGGCTACACCTTC.

This clonotype was detected many times. This chain links TRBV6-1 with TRBJ1-2; 9 nucleotides line up with TRBD1. Germline V gives CDR1 MNHNS, CDR2 SASEGT. Trimming cost V 5 bases and J 13 bases; bases outside gene matches: 26. The CDR3 covers 18 residues. CDR3 protein: CASSFRDRVLVGDVGFTF. Here the CDR3 DNA reads TGTGCCAGCAGTTTCCGGGACAGGGTCCTGGTTGGCGATGTGGGGTTCACCTTC.

This clonotype was observed many times. CDR3: CASSPALAGNTGELFF. CDR3 DNA sequence: TGTGCCAGCAGCCCGGCTCTAGCGGGGAACACCGGGGAGCTGTTTTTT. The gene calls are TRBV7-2 and TRBJ2-2; 8 bases align to TRBD2. Trimming took 5 bases from V and 1 from J; bases not matched to a gene: 6. The CDR3 runs to 16 residues. Germline V gene sequence: CDR1 SGHTA, CDR2 FQGNSA.

This clonotype was seen only a few times. The chain combines TRBV20-1 with TRBJ1-1; the D gene is possibly TRBD1 (5 bases). The CDR3 spans 14 residues. Germline V lookup: CDR1 DFQATT, CDR2 SNEGSKA (reference sequence). V was cut by 5 bases and J by 5 bases, with 18 bases left in between. CDR3 protein: CSAPGPGWGTEAFF. The CDR3 bases are TGCAGTGCTCCGGGGCCCGGTTGGGGTACTGAAGCTTTCTTT.

This clonotype was seen more than once but under ten times. The chain uses TRBV7-3 and TRBJ2-2, with 8 positions matching TRBD1. V shed 1 base, J shed 3 bases, and the junction held 16 bases outside the gene matches. Germline V gene data show CDR1 as SGHTA and CDR2 as FQGTGA. The CDR3 consists of 20 residues. CDR3 coding DNA: TGTGCCAGCAGCTTAAAAAGGATGGGCCAGGGGGCTTGGGACACCGGGGAGCTGTTTTTT. Protein: CASSLKRMGQGAWDTGELFF.

This clonotype appeared once. The chain has TRBV28 and TRBJ1-5; D is undetermined. From germline, CDR1 is MDHEN and CDR2 SYDVKM. CDR3 size: 17 residues. Trimming removed 4 bases at V and 6 bases at J, with 22 bases between. CDR3 in amino acids: CASSSRSLSNSGQPQHF. The CDR3 region has the DNA TGTGCCAGCAGTTCTCGCTCGCTTAGTAATAGTGGTCAGCCCCAGCATTTT.

This chain links TRBV7-9 with TRBJ1-5; D perhaps matches TRBD1 (6 bases). Germline assignment: CDR1 SEHNR and CDR2 FQNEAQ (reference sequence). V was trimmed by 5 bases and J by 12 bases, leaving 17 bases between them. The CDR3 runs 13 residues. CDR3 sequence (DNA): TGTGCCAGCAGCCTAAGGGGGGGGCGCCACCAGCATTTT. It translates to CASSLRGGRHQHF. The whole variable domain, filled in from reference TRBV7-9 and TRBJ1-5, reads DTGVSQNPRHKITKRGQNVTFRCDPISEHNRLYWYRQTLGQGPEFLTYFQNEAQLEKSRLLSDRFSAERPKGSFSTLEIQRTEQGDSAMYLCASSLRGGRHQHFGDGTRLSIL.

The gene calls are TRBV14 and TRBJ2-1; the match to TRBD2 covers 7 bases. J lost 6 bases, V lost 4 bases, and 12 bases had no gene match. Germline V gene sequence: CDR1 SGHDN, CDR2 FVKESK. The CDR3 is 16 amino acids. Written as DNA, the CDR3 is TGTGCCAGCAGCCTACTGGGAGCGGGGAATCTCAATGAGCAGTTCTTC. As protein: CASSLLGAGNLNEQFF.

The chain uses TRBV6-1 and TRBJ1-6, with D maybe TRBD1 (6 bases). The V gene lost 8 bases and the J gene lost 4 bases, with 18 bases spanning the gap. CDR3 size: 16 residues. CDR1 and CDR2 (germline): MNHNS, SASEGT. CDR3 amino acids: CASSRGGLIYNSPLHF. Written as DNA, the CDR3 is TGTGCCAGCTCCCGGGGGGGGCTGATATATAATTCACCCCTCCACTTT.

This clonotype was seen repeatedly, ten times or more. V gene TRBV11-2 combines with J gene TRBJ2-5; D is ambiguous. The CDR3 spans 13 residues. Deletions cut 2 bases from V and 8 bases from J, with 12 bases between. Germline V gene sequence: CDR1 SGHAT, CDR2 FQNNGV. CDR3 residues: CASSLSSDVTQYF. In DNA, the CDR3 is TGTGCCAGCAGCTTATCATCCGACGTAACCCAGTACTTC.

In its sample, this clonotype was seen many times. The chain uses TRBV3-1 and TRBJ1-2; no reliable D call. V lost 1 base and J lost 7, with 10 bases in between. The germline CDR1 and CDR2 sequences are LGHDT and YNNKEL (reference sequence). CDR3 length: 13 amino acids. As DNA, the CDR3 is TGTGCCAGCAGCCAAGGTCAAGGGAGTGGCTACACCTTC. This encodes CASSQGQGSGYTF. Combining the CDR3 with reference TRBV3-1 and TRBJ1-2 gives the whole variable domain DTAVSQTPKYLVTQMGNDKSIKCEQNLGHDTMYWYKQDSKKFLKIMFSYNNKELIINETVPNRFSPKSPDKAHLNLHINSLELGDSAVYFCASSQGQGSGYTFGSGTRLTVV.

With regard to this clonotype: A junction end diverges from the germline sequence, so it may reflect a read error. V gene TRBV4-3 combines with J gene TRBJ1-2; D ambiguous. Germline values: CDR1 LGHNA, CDR2 YSLEER. The CDR3 contains 15 residues. This CDR3 is CVSSQDPRTDYGYTF. The CDR3 nucleotides are TGCGTCAGCAGCCAAGACCCGAGAACGGACTATGGCTACACCTTC.